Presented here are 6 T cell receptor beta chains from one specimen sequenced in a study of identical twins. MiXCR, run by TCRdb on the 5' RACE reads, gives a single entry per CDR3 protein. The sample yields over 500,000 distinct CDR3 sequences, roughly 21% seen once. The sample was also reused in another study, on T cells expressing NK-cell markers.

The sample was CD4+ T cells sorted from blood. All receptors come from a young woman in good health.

The CDR3: CAISEWGRPMNTEAFF. The CDR3 DNA reads as TGTGCCATCAGTGAATGGGGGAGACCCATGAACACTGAAGCTTTCTTT. The chain joins TRBV10-3 to TRBJ1-1; possible D gene TRBD1, 5 bases. The CDR3 is 16 residues long. V was trimmed by 3 bases and J by 0 bases, leaving 14 bases between them. CDR1 is ENHRY, CDR2 SYGVKD, per germline.

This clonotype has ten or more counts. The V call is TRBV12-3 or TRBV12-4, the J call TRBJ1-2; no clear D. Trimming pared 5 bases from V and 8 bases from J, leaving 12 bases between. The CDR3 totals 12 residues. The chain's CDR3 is CASSKTKDGYTF. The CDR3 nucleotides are TGTGCCAGCAGTAAGACGAAGGACGGCTACACCTTC.

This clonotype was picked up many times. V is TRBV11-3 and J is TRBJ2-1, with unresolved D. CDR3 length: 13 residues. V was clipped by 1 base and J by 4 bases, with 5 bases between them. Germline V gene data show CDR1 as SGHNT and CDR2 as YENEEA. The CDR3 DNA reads TGTGCCAGCAGCTTAGTGGGATACAATGAGCAGTTCTTC. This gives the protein CASSLVGYNEQFF.

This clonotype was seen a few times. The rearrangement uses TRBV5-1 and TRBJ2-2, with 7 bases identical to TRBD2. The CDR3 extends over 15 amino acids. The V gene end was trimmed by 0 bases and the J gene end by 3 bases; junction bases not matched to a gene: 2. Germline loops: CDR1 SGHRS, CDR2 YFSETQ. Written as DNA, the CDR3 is TGCGCCAGCAGCTTGGTGGGACTACACACCGGGGAGCTGTTTTTT. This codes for CASSLVGLHTGELFF.

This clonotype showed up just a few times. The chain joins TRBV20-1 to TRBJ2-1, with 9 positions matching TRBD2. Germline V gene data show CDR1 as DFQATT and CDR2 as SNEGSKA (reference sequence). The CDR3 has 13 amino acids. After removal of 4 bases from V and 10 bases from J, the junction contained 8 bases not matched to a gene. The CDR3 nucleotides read TGCAGTGCTATGGTAGCGGGAGAGAGCGAGCAGTTCTTC. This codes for CSAMVAGESEQFF.

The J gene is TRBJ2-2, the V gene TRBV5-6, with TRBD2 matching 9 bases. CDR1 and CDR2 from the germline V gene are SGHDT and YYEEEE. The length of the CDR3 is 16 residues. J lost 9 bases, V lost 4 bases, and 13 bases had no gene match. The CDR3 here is CASSVSGRSNAWELFF. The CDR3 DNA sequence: TGTGCCAGCAGCGTAAGCGGGAGGTCGAATGCCTGGGAGCTGTTTTTT.